The entry below gives a single T cell receptor (beta chain) sequence along with its context. This clonotype has a single count. The antigen it binds to is not known. It has no much larger one-base neighbor in the sample; base qualities were not kept. Single-read evidence is weak. Library generation was performed with 5' RACE. Data came from a NextSeq 500. The TCR library protocol attached a unique molecular identifier to each TCR cDNA molecule to allow correction of PCR and sequencing errors. The published analysis was carried out like this. Decombinator tools were used for TCR identification, UMI-based error correction and CDR3 extraction. TCRs above a frequency of 2 per 1,000, corresponding to the top 1% of the tumor frequency distribution, were defined as expanded. Expanded tumor TCRs statistically deemed absent (corrected P<0.05) from at least one tumor region were classed as regional, and all other expanded tumor TCRs were classed as ubiquitous. Renyi diversity was calculated using the R vegan package after each repertoire was subsampled 100 times to 5,000 TCRs. CDR3 similarity networks were built from amino acid triplet string-kernel similarity, with CDR3s being connected when pairwise similarity was above 0.82. TCRdb passed the public sequencing reads through fastp at Q25 and MiXCR, retaining productive beta sequences. Every entry covers one CDR3 protein and lists the most common genes and DNA from its rows. These V and J calls are TCRdb output, not the study's own analysis. The sample table holds about 20,000 distinct CDR3 sequences, of which about a sixth were seen once. The ten most abundant clones make up roughly 30% of the sample.

This entry comes from a study of spatial heterogeneity in lung cancer (dated by TCRdb to the late 2010s). About the investigation overall: Beta-chain transcripts were consistently detected in greater numbers than alpha-chain transcripts, which likely reflects a higher abundance of beta-chain transcripts. TCR repertoire features were related to nonsynonymous mutation counts determined by whole-exome sequencing of tumor tissue. A strong correlation was found between TCR transcript counts in tumor regions and a T cell transcriptional module score from matched bulk RNA-seq. In non-small cell lung cancer, the study made a quantitative comparison of TCR alpha and beta repertoires among multiple tumor regions, matched nontumor lung and blood. In the raw uncorrected reads, each unique combination of TCR and UMI appeared on average more than ten times. At surgery, both alpha and beta chains were TCR-sequenced in roughly 230 tumor regions, fewer than 85 matched nontumor lung samples and a few dozen PBMC samples. Results the study describes overall, beyond this receptor: Counts of ubiquitous and regional expanded TCRs correlated with counts of ubiquitous and regional nonsynonymous mutations, respectively. Confirming at a functional level the hypothesis that regional TCRs recognize regional mutations was considered to require additional single-cell paired TCR alpha and beta sequencing. TCR-seq coverage of tumor T cells was estimated at only 7% to 8% for alpha chains and 13% for beta chains. A correlation was observed between the number of expanded intratumoral alpha and beta TCRs and the tumor nonsynonymous mutation count.

Trimmed from V: 5 bases; trimmed from J: 4 bases; junction bases lacking a gene match: 5. The CDR3 runs 15 residues from the cysteine to the phenylalanine. CDR3 DNA is the only sequence kept; it has 45 bases, read in frame from the first base. CDR1 DFQATT and CDR2 SNEGSKA were looked up in the germline V gene (reference sequence). The time point tag for this specimen amounts to: sample taken at primary tumor resection. Donors were about 70 patients with early-stage, untreated non-small cell lung cancer from the lung TRACERx cohort. Whole RNA extracted from tumor and nontumor lung tissue, or from cryopreserved PBMC samples, was used for TCR sequencing without cell sorting. Only patients with enough RNA available from two or more tumor regions were chosen for TCR sequencing. Before being selected, tumor and adjacent nontumor lung specimens were reviewed by a lung pathologist.

The input for sequencing was lung tumor tissue, taken at surgery. The origin of this receptor is a female donor with early-stage non-small cell lung cancer. The chain is encoded by TRBV20-1 joined to TRBJ2-3; TRBD2 aligns with 14 central bases. The nucleotide sequence is given as TGCAGTGCTGCCTGGACTAGCGGGAGGTCAGATACGCAGTATTTT. It specifies CSAAWTSGRSDTQYF.